This TCR beta chain was sequenced for a study of blood T cell repertoires in COVID-19. The CDR3 length is 14 residues. Germline CDR1 MNHEY, CDR2 SVGAGI. The V end was cut by 8 bases, the J end by 9 bases, with 17 bases between. Participants spanned ages roughly 18 to 90 years and resided in 24 US areas. This clone has a handful of counts. As processed by the authors: Estimates of nucleated cell counts were drawn from the amplification of reference gene primers. The repertoire was sequenced with immunoSEQ multiplex PCR; TCRdb's copy has only in-frame clones and lacks some. V and J calls and clone size follow that table, whereas D and trimming were derived from the DNA. The sample contains roughly 320,000 clones, under 90% of which appear only once.

The specimen was PBMCs or T cells enriched from blood (not recorded which). The sequence derives from a man between 25 and 39 years old who had recovered from COVID-19. The V call is TRBV6-5, the J call TRBJ1-6; weak D call: TRBD1 (5 bases). As DNA, the CDR3 is TGTGCCAGCCGACCCGACCTCGGGGGTTCACCCCTCCACTTT. Translated, it gives CASRPDLGGSPLHF.